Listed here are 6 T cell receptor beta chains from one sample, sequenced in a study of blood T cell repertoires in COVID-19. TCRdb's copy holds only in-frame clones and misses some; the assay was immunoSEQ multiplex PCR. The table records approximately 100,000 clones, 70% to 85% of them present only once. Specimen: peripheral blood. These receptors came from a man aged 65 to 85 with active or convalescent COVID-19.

The CDR3 bases are TGTGCCAGCAGGCCGCCGCAGGGGGCCAATCAGCCCCAGCATTTT. It yields the protein CASRPPQGANQPQHF. This chain connects TRBV6-6 to TRBJ1-5, with TRBD1 matching 8 bases. The CDR3 loop spans 15 amino acids. The junction had 7 bases not matched to a gene; V was cut back by 6 bases and J by 3 bases. The germline CDR1 and CDR2 sequences are MNHNY and SVGAGI (reference sequence).

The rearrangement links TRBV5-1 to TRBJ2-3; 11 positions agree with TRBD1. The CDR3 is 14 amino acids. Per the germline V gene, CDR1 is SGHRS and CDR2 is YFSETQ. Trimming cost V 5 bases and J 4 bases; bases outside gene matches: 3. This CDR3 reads CASRMGQGADTQYF. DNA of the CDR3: TGCGCCAGCAGAATGGGACAGGGGGCAGATACGCAGTATTTT.

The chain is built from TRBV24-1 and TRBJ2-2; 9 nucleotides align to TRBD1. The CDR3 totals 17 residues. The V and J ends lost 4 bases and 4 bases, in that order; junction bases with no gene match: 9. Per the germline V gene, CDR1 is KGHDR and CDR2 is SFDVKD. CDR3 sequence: CATSDQGQGLRTGELFF. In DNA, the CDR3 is TGTGCCACCAGTGACCAGGGACAGGGTTTACGCACCGGGGAGCTGTTTTTT.

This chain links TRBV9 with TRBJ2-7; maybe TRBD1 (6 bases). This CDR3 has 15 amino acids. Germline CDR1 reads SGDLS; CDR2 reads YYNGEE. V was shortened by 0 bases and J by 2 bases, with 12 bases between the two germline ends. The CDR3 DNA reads TGTGCCAGCAGCGTAGGCAGGGGCATCCCCTACGAGCAGTACTTC. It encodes CASSVGRGIPYEQYF.

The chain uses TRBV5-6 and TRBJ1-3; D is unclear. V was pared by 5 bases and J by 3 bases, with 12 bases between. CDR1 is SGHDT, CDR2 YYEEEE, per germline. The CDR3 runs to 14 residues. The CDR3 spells CASSMGRFGNTIYF. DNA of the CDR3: TGTGCCAGCAGTATGGGCAGGTTTGGAAACACCATATATTTT.

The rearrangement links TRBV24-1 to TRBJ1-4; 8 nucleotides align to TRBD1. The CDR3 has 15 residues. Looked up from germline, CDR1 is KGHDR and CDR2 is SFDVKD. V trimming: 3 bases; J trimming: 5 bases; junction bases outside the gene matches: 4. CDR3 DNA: TGTGCCACCAGTGATGGACAGGGTGCAAATGAAAAACTGTTTTTT. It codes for CATSDGQGANEKLFF.